The present entry profiles one TCR beta chain with its context. Germline V lookup: CDR1 MDHEN, CDR2 SYDVKM. The CDR3 is 14 amino acids. Trimming stripped 7 bases from V and 2 bases from J, with 15 bases between. The record originates from a study of blood T cell repertoires in COVID-19. Study background: The study drew acute and convalescent COVID-19 samples from the United States, Italy and Spain. PBMCs, B-cell-depleted T cells, or T cells provided the cDNA or gDNA that made up the material.

Produced via immunoSEQ multiplex PCR; TCRdb's table is partial and in-frame only. The top ten hold 1.5% to 2% of the sample, which has about 400,000 clones, 85% to 90% seen once. The specimen sequenced was PBMCs or T cells enriched from blood (not recorded which). The chain recombines TRBV28 with TRBJ2-7; TRBD1 is a possible D gene (6 bases). The clonotype originates from a woman in her 30s who had recovered from COVID-19. CDR3: CASKVGRGPYEQYF. CDR3 DNA sequence: TGTGCCAGCAAGGTCGGCAGGGGACCCTACGAGCAGTACTTC.